A single sample gave rise to the 12 T cell receptor beta chains below, sequenced in a study of blood T cell repertoires in COVID-19. Clones were sequenced by immunoSEQ multiplex PCR, and TCRdb holds only the in-frame ones, with some missing. The sample yields approximately 220,000 clones, 85% seen once. The material sequenced was PBMCs or T cells enriched from blood (not recorded which). Receptors were obtained from a man in his forties who had recovered from COVID-19.

The chain's CDR3 is CSVGGGQGNTGELFF. CDR3 nucleotides: TGCAGCGTTGGAGGTGGACAGGGAAACACCGGGGAGCTGTTTTTT. The gene calls are TRBV29-1 and TRBJ2-2; 8 bases agree with TRBD1. Germline CDR1 reads SQVTM; CDR2 reads ANQGSEA. V shed 4 bases, J shed 2 bases, and the junction held 6 bases outside the gene matches. This CDR3 is built from 15 residues.

The rearrangement uses TRBV11-2 and TRBJ2-1; 13 bases fit TRBD2. The germline V gene has CDR1 SGHAT and CDR2 FQNNGV. This CDR3 has 15 amino acids. J lost 7 bases, V lost 5 bases, and 5 bases had no gene match. In nucleotides, the CDR3 is TGTGCCAGCAGCCCCGGGACTAGCGGGATGAATGAGCAGTTCTTC. It codes for CASSPGTSGMNEQFF.

This chain joins TRBV4-1 and TRBJ1-1, with 7 positions matching TRBD1. J lost 0 bases, V lost 1 base, and 11 bases had no gene match. Germline V gene data show CDR1 as MGHRA and CDR2 as YSYEKL. The CDR3 contains 18 residues. The DNA of the CDR3 is TGCGCCAGCAGCCAAGCGTGGACAGGCGCCGTTATGAACACTGAAGCTTTCTTT. This gives the protein CASSQAWTGAVMNTEAFF.

The chain combines TRBV5-1 with TRBJ1-1, with 9 bases fitting TRBD1. Germline loops: CDR1 SGHRS, CDR2 YFSETQ. The ends lost 9 bases at V and 2 bases at J; junction bases unmatched: 5. This CDR3 has 13 residues. The CDR3 DNA follows: TGCGCCACCCGGGACAGGGAAAACACTGAAGCTTTCTTT. Encoded protein: CATRDRENTEAFF. Complete variable domain (other parts from reference TRBV5-1 and TRBJ1-1): KAGVTQTPRYLIKTRGQQVTLSCSPISGHRSVSWYQQTPGQGLQFLFEYFSETQRNKGNFPGRFSGRQFSNSRSEMNVSTLELGDSALYLCATRDRENTEAFFGQGTRLTVV.

The V gene is TRBV5-6, the J gene TRBJ2-7, with 9 bases that match TRBD1. V shed 5 bases and J 6 bases; nucleotides not matched to a gene: 12. In germline, CDR1 is SGHDT, CDR2 YYEEEE. This CDR3 has 15 residues. CDR3 in amino acids: CASSLPGQGDFEQYF. The CDR3, as DNA: TGTGCCAGCAGTTTGCCGGGACAGGGTGATTTCGAGCAGTACTTC.

This clone was counted once. The genes are TRBV7-2 and TRBJ2-3; D unclear. Germline lookup yields CDR1 SGHTA and CDR2 FQGNSA. The CDR3 runs to 14 residues. V was cut by 5 bases and J by 11 bases, with 20 bases left in between. The CDR3 loop reads CASSPQAGNGGQYF. The CDR3, as DNA: TGTGCCAGCAGCCCCCAGGCAGGAAATGGTGGGCAGTATTTT.

The gene calls are TRBV30 and TRBJ2-1; D is ambiguous. Trimming left V 3 bases short and J 12 bases short, with 18 bases between. Germline V gene sequence: CDR1 GTSNPN, CDR2 SVGIG (reference sequence). This CDR3 region has 13 residues. The CDR3 region is CAWSPTSSFGQFF. The CDR3 DNA reads TGTGCCTGGAGCCCAACGAGTAGCTTCGGGCAGTTCTTC.

The chain combines TRBV11-2 with TRBJ2-7; 8 nucleotides match TRBD2. Germline V CDR1 and CDR2: SGHAT, FQNNGV. The CDR3 runs to 19 residues. Germline trimming cut 3 bases from V and 6 bases from J; bases unmatched to any gene: 22. CDR3 in DNA: TGTGCCAGCAGCTTCCAAAAACGCCGGATAGCGGGATTGAGATCCGAGCAGTACTTC. This codes for CASSFQKRRIAGLRSEQYF.

The chain has TRBV4-1 and TRBJ2-7, with 7 bases lining up with TRBD2. Looked up from germline, CDR1 is MGHRA and CDR2 is YSYEKL. V shed 6 bases, J shed 6 bases, and the junction held 8 bases outside the gene matches. CDR3 size: 13 residues. The CDR3 sequence: CASSLEWGGEQYF. Written as DNA, the CDR3 is TGCGCCAGCAGTCTTGAATGGGGGGGCGAGCAGTACTTC.

This clone appeared a few times. V usage is TRBV27 and J usage is TRBJ1-1; 7 bases agree with TRBD1. With V trimmed by 0 bases and J by 7 bases, 5 bases remained unmatched. Per the germline V gene, CDR1 is MNHEY and CDR2 is SMNVEV (reference sequence). CDR3 size: 14 residues. CDR3 region: CASSLSGGAVEAFF. CDR3 nucleotide sequence: TGTGCCAGCAGTTTATCAGGGGGCGCCGTTGAAGCTTTCTTT.

The rearrangement joins TRBV2 to TRBJ1-3; the D gene is possibly TRBD1 (5 bases). Trimming removed 2 bases from V and 14 bases from J, with 19 bases in between. The CDR3 runs to 14 residues. Per germline, CDR1 SNHLY and CDR2 FYNNEI. The CDR3 region has the DNA TGTGCCAGCAGTGAATTTTGGGACTCTAGGGCATTATATTTT. Amino acid sequence: CASSEFWDSRALYF.

The chain links TRBV4-3 to TRBJ2-7; TRBD2 is a possible D gene (5 bases). In germline, CDR1 is LGHNA, CDR2 YSLEER. The CDR3 has 15 residues. V lost 1 base and J lost 3, with 13 bases in between. The CDR3 loop is CASSQGSGRGYEQYF. In DNA, the CDR3 is TGCGCCAGCAGCCAAGGCTCGGGCCGGGGCTACGAGCAGTACTTC.